The sequence of this T cell receptor (beta chain) was determined in a study of CD8+ T cells in alopecia areata (dated by TCRdb to the late 2010s). Regarding the complete study: Treated patients were enrolled in an open-label pilot trial of oral tofacitinib at 5 to 10 mg twice daily for moderate-to-severe alopecia areata. Tofacitinib was given for 6 to 18 months, followed by 6 months of follow-up off drug to assess delayed response and recurrence. The study used high-throughput TCRbeta sequencing to examine T cell clonal expansion in alopecia areata, in both the C3H/HeJ mouse model and human patients. Human TCRbeta sequencing covered scalp tissue and sorted CD4+ and CD8+ peripheral blood T cells from patchy and totalis/universalis alopecia areata patients and healthy controls. Tofacitinib-treated patients had biopsies at baseline and at 4 and 24 weeks of treatment, with a later scalp biopsy in several patients. Scalp clonality was compared among normal scalp (n=4), patchy alopecia areata scalp (n=8), and alopecia totalis/universalis scalp (n=8). The RNA source kit depended on sample type: the PAXgene miRNA kit for fixed scalp, the miRNeasy kit for PBMCs, and the RNeasy kit for mouse skin. immunoSEQ multiplex PCR using 35 Vbeta forward primers and 13 Jbeta reverse primers was used to amplify TCRbeta CDR3 regions. On the study overall, not on this receptor specifically: Unlike mouse skin, where gammadelta T cells dominate, normal human skin contains resident alphabeta T cells that get sequenced too, which complicates analysis of the scalp TCR repertoire. Compared with mice, TCR sequences shared between patients were less clear, possibly partly because of HLA diversity across the patient population. Compared with normal scalp, lesional scalp, particularly in alopecia totalis/universalis, had higher clonality and more expanded CD8+ clones, which suggests antigenic drive.

Read against the paper, the sample's time point label means: baseline before oral tofacitinib. Lesional scalp punch biopsies and peripheral blood were obtained from alopecia areata patients. PBMCs were isolated by density centrifugation and stained for CD3, CD4 and CD8, after which CD4+ and CD8+ T cells were sorted on a FACSAria. To note about this clone: It lacks a known antigen. The input lacks base qualities; no much larger clone sits a single base away.

CDR1 and CDR2 are read off the germline V gene as SGHTA and FQGTGA. Taken from cysteine to phenylalanine, the CDR3 has 17 residues. The DNA shown is the 51-base CDR3, in frame from base 1. From V the trimming removes 5 bases and from J it removes 0 bases, while the gene matches leave 7 bases of the junction unaccounted for. Receptor libraries were prepared by the immunoSEQ multiplex PCR assay. RNA was extracted from all samples and reverse transcribed into cDNA as template for TCR sequencing. SuperScript III was used for first-strand cDNA synthesis, primed with a 2:1 mix of oligo-dT and random hexamers. A synthetic immune receptor repertoire was used to gauge amplification bias, and whatever bias remained was removed computationally. Turning to the authors' computational methods: Raw reads were preprocessed to remove errors, and CDR3 was defined according to IMGT conventions as the region from the conserved cysteine to phenylalanine. Clonality was computed as 1 minus the Shannon entropy, with the entropy normalized by log2 of the number of productive unique TCRs. Whether scalp clones were CD4 or CD8 was inferred by matching scalp TCRbeta sequences against CD4 and CD8 repertoires sorted from blood. What TCRdb holds here is the immuneACCESS table cut down to in-frame rearrangements. Part of the clones is not present; checked against another copy, under half of the missing clones reflect an unresolved V gene, and the others are unexplained. V and J calls and clone size are given by that table; D and trimming were obtained from the DNA. Recorded for this sample are over 150,000 clones; around 50% of them occurred a single time. Jointly, the top ten make up roughly 14% of the sample.

The V gene is TRBV7-3 and the J gene is TRBJ2-2; 9 bases in the middle match TRBD1. The sample here was CD4+ T cells sorted from blood, taken at week 0. The clonotype originates from a human donor with alopecia areata. The DNA sequence reads TGTGCCAGCAGCAAACGAAGACAGGGGGCGAACACCGGGGAGCTGTTTTTT. Translated, it gives CASSKRRQGANTGELFF. With the rest looked up from the reference TRBV7-3 and TRBJ2-2 genes rather than sequenced, the full variable domain is GAGVSQTPSNKVTEKGKYVELRCDPISGHTALYWYRQSLGQGPEFLIYFQGTGAADDSGLPNDRFFAVRPEGSVSTLKIQRTERGDSAVYLCASSKRRQGANTGELFFGEGSRLTVL.